The 24 T cell receptor beta chains presented below share a single source sample, sequenced in a study of blood T cell repertoires in COVID-19. Measured with immunoSEQ multiplex PCR; TCRdb has only the in-frame clones, and not every one. The data contain roughly 70,000 clones, more than 85% of them singletons. Sequenced sample: peripheral blood. Receptor source: a man in his 70s with active COVID-19.

The gene calls are TRBV11-3 and TRBJ2-7; D call uncertain. V was pared by 5 bases and J by 0 bases, with 5 bases between. This CDR3 has 12 amino acids. Germline V gene sequence: CDR1 SGHNT, CDR2 YENEEA. The CDR3 region is CASSLRSYEQYF. The CDR3, as DNA: TGTGCCAGCAGCCTACGCTCCTACGAGCAGTACTTC.

The CDR3 DNA sequence: TGCGCCAGCAGCCAAGAGTGGGCAGACACCTACGAGCAGTACTTC. It yields the protein CASSQEWADTYEQYF. The rearrangement uses TRBV4-3 and TRBJ2-7; D remains unclear. CDR1 and CDR2 from the germline V gene are LGHNA and YSLEER. This CDR3 contains 15 residues. Trimming shortened V by 0 bases and J by 2 bases, and 11 bases separated the two germline ends.

The chain recombines TRBV7-9 with TRBJ2-7, with TRBD2 identical over 7 bases. V gave up 0 bases and J gave up 5 bases; unmatched junction bases: 7. The germline V gene has CDR1 SEHNR and CDR2 FQNEAQ (reference sequence). This CDR3 comprises 15 residues. The CDR3, as DNA: TGTGCCAGCAGCTTAGCTTTCCAGGGAGGGGACGAGCAGTACTTC. This gives the protein CASSLAFQGGDEQYF.

The chain employs TRBV25-1 and TRBJ1-6; the match to TRBD1 covers 7 bases. CDR3 length equals 13 residues. The germline gives CDR1 MGHDK, CDR2 SYGVNS. The V segment lost 8 bases and the J segment 8 bases; nucleotides outside the gene matches: 6. Here the CDR3 DNA reads TGTGCCAGCCTGGACAGGTTTGATTCACCCCTCCACTTT. Its protein product is CASLDRFDSPLHF.

In its sample, this clone was seen a few times. The DNA of the CDR3 is TGTGCCAGCAGCCAAGATCGGCGGCCCCGAGCCAACGTCCTGACTTTC. Its protein product is CASSQDRRPRANVLTF. The V gene is TRBV14, the J gene TRBJ2-6; D is undetermined. V was cut by 0 bases and J by 7 bases, with 13 bases left in between. Germline CDR1 reads SGHDN; CDR2 reads FVKESK. The CDR3 has 16 residues.

CDR3 DNA sequence: TGTGCCAGCAGTTTAGGGCCGGGACAGGGAGACTCTGGGGCCAACGTCCTGACTTTC. Its translation: CASSLGPGQGDSGANVLTF. V usage is TRBV28 and J usage is TRBJ2-6; 9 bases are shared with TRBD1. V gave up 2 bases and J gave up 0 bases; unmatched junction bases: 8. The CDR3 is made up of 19 amino acids. The V gene's germline CDR1 is MDHEN and CDR2 SYDVKM.

The chain joins TRBV18 to TRBJ2-1; 10 bases match TRBD1. CDR3 length equals 16 residues. Germline V CDR1 and CDR2: KGHSH, LQKENI. The V and J ends lost 3 bases and 7 bases, in that order; junction bases with no gene match: 9. The CDR3 reads CASSPRQGASGNEQFF. CDR3 DNA: TGTGCCAGCTCACCCCGACAGGGGGCTTCGGGTAATGAGCAGTTCTTC.

This chain connects TRBV10-3 to TRBJ2-5; D might be TRBD2 (6 bases). CDR3 length equals 16 residues. Germline CDR1 is ENHRY and CDR2 is SYGVKD. Trimming removed 3 bases at V and 5 bases at J, with 19 bases between. CDR3 residues: CAISDDAGYIGETQYF. The CDR3, as DNA: TGTGCCATCAGTGATGATGCGGGGTACATAGGGGAGACCCAGTACTTC.

This chain joins TRBV27 and TRBJ2-1, with 9 bases matching TRBD2. Per germline, CDR1 MNHEY and CDR2 SMNVEV (reference sequence). The CDR3 has 17 residues. Trimming at V came to 4 bases and at J to 2 bases, leaving 9 bases not matched to a gene. The DNA for the CDR3 is TGTGCCAGCAGTTGGGGGGTGACTAGCGGAACCTACAATGAGCAGTTCTTC. Its protein is CASSWGVTSGTYNEQFF.

The rearrangement uses TRBV18 and TRBJ2-5; tentatively, D is TRBD1 (6 bases). Trimming cost V 4 bases and J 2 bases, with 8 bases left between them. The CDR3 runs 13 residues. CDR1 is KGHSH and CDR2 is LQKENI in the germline V gene. The DNA of the CDR3 is TGTGCCAGCTCACGGGGGCAACAAGAGACCCAGTACTTC. It encodes CASSRGQQETQYF.

The chain joins TRBV5-6 to TRBJ2-7; no clear D. Germline V gives CDR1 SGHDT, CDR2 YYEEEE. The CDR3 loop spans 14 amino acids. Trimming removed 4 bases at V and 3 bases at J, with 14 bases between. CDR3 DNA sequence: TGTGCCAGCAGCCGGGTGGGTAGCCTCTACGAGCAGTACTTC. It translates to CASSRVGSLYEQYF.

This clone was counted a few times. The chain links TRBV18 to TRBJ2-7; 9 nucleotides match TRBD1. The length of the CDR3 is 13 residues. J was trimmed by 4 bases and V by 6 bases; bases with no gene match: 4. Germline V gene lookup returns CDR1 KGHSH and CDR2 LQKENI. CDR3 residues: CASSGTGRYEQYF. CDR3 DNA: TGTGCCAGCTCCGGGACAGGGAGGTACGAGCAGTACTTC.

This chain joins TRBV6-5 and TRBJ1-1; no clear D gene. The CDR3 spans 15 residues. Germline V gene data show CDR1 as MNHEY and CDR2 as SVGAGI. The V and J ends lost 6 bases and 1 base respectively, with 15 bases between them. The CDR3 DNA reads TGTGCCAGCAGCCCCCAGAATACCCCGAACACTGAAGCTTTCTTT. It encodes CASSPQNTPNTEAFF.

J is TRBJ2-7 and V is TRBV5-5; 8 bases are shared with TRBD2. Trimming at V came to 1 base and at J to 4 bases, leaving 4 bases not matched to a gene. The CDR3 consists of 14 residues. CDR1 SGHKS and CDR2 YYEKEE come from the germline V gene (reference sequence). The chain's CDR3 is CASSLSGSLYEQYF. The CDR3 bases are TGTGCCAGCAGCTTGAGCGGGAGCTTGTACGAGCAGTACTTC.

There are a few counts of this clone. This rearrangement joins TRBV3-1 (or the pseudogene TRBV3-2) to TRBJ2-7, with D perhaps matching TRBD2 (6 bases). V lost 4 bases to trimming and J lost 2 bases, with 9 bases between them. The length of the CDR3 is 13 residues. Germline CDR1 is LGHDT and CDR2 is YNNKEL (reference sequence). The CDR3 sequence: CASSPGGPYEQYF. CDR3 coding DNA: TGTGCCAGCAGCCCCGGGGGACCCTACGAGCAGTACTTC.

The chain carries TRBV28 and TRBJ2-7, with D tentatively TRBD1 (6 bases). Germline V gene sequence: CDR1 MDHEN, CDR2 SYDVKM. This CDR3 spans 14 amino acids. The ends were cut back, 7 bases at V and 4 bases at J, with 17 bases in the middle. CDR3 bases: TGTGCCAGCACGGAAGGGTCAGGGGTTTACGAGCAGTACTTC. This translates into CASTEGSGVYEQYF.

This clone appeared a single time. CDR3 protein: CAWSRKGLSETQYF. Here the CDR3 DNA reads TGTGCCTGGAGTCGGAAGGGACTTAGCGAGACCCAGTACTTC. The chain links TRBV30 to TRBJ2-5; a possible D gene is TRBD2 (6 bases). Germline V gene lookup returns CDR1 GTSNPN and CDR2 SVGIG (reference sequence). This CDR3 is 14 amino acids long. Deletions cut 2 bases from V and 5 bases from J, with 15 bases between.

The V call is TRBV30, the J call TRBJ2-3; 9 positions agree with TRBD2. CDR3 length equals 14 residues. With 7 bases clipped from V and 2 bases from J, the junction kept 7 bases outside the gene matches. The germline V gene encodes CDR1 GTSNPN and CDR2 SVGIG (reference sequence). The CDR3 here is CASASGTHTDTQYF. CDR3 sequence (DNA): TGTGCCTCAGCTAGCGGGACCCACACAGATACGCAGTATTTT.

The V and J genes are TRBV7-9 and TRBJ2-1; D possibly corresponds to TRBD2 (6 bases). CDR1 and CDR2 from the germline V gene are SEHNR and FQNEAQ (reference sequence). This CDR3 region has 15 residues. V was pared by 1 base and J by 4 bases, with 11 bases between. The CDR3 bases are TGTGCCAGCAGCTTAGATGGCGGGACGTACAATGAGCAGTTCTTC. Translated, it gives CASSLDGGTYNEQFF.

The chain employs TRBV7-3 and TRBJ2-2; D may be TRBD2 (5 bases). CDR3 length equals 15 residues. Germline values: CDR1 SGHTA, CDR2 FQGTGA. V shed 6 bases and J shed 0 bases, with 11 bases lying between them. This chain's CDR3 is CASSPDYTNTGELFF. The DNA for the CDR3 is TGTGCCAGCAGTCCCGACTACACGAACACCGGGGAGCTGTTTTTT.

This clone is a singleton in its sample. This chain links TRBV9 with TRBJ1-1; 7 bases fit TRBD1. V lost 3 bases to trimming and J lost 6 bases; unmatched junction nucleotides: 5. This CDR3 has 13 residues. Germline values: CDR1 SGDLS, CDR2 YYNGEE. Written as DNA, the CDR3 is TGTGCCAGCAGCGCCATACAGGGGTCTGAAGCTTTCTTT. As protein: CASSAIQGSEAFF.

The chain recombines TRBV7-6 with TRBJ2-7; possible D gene TRBD2, 5 bases. V lost 4 bases, J lost 2 bases, and 9 bases lay in between. Per the germline V gene, CDR1 is SGHVS and CDR2 is FNYEAQ. The CDR3 is made up of 13 amino acids. CDR3: CASSSGLTYEQYF. CDR3 DNA sequence: TGTGCCAGCAGCTCAGGACTGACCTACGAGCAGTACTTC.

The J gene is TRBJ1-4, the V gene TRBV24-1; D gene unclear. Germline V gene lookup returns CDR1 KGHDR and CDR2 SFDVKD. CDR3 length equals 15 residues. Between the trimmed V and J ends, which lost 4 bases and 3 bases, there was a span of 11 bases. CDR3 sequence reads: CATSDPGSPNEKLFF. Written as DNA, the CDR3 is TGTGCCACCAGTGACCCCGGGAGCCCTAATGAAAAACTGTTTTTT.

The rearrangement joins TRBV30 to TRBJ2-1, with D possibly being TRBD1 (7 bases). V was clipped by 4 bases and J by 4 bases, with 20 bases between them. The CDR3 totals 16 residues. The germline V gene encodes CDR1 GTSNPN and CDR2 SVGIG (reference sequence). CDR3 bases: TGTGCCTGGAAAGGGAGACTAGGGGGCCCTTACAATGAGCAGTTCTTC. This translates into CAWKGRLGGPYNEQFF.